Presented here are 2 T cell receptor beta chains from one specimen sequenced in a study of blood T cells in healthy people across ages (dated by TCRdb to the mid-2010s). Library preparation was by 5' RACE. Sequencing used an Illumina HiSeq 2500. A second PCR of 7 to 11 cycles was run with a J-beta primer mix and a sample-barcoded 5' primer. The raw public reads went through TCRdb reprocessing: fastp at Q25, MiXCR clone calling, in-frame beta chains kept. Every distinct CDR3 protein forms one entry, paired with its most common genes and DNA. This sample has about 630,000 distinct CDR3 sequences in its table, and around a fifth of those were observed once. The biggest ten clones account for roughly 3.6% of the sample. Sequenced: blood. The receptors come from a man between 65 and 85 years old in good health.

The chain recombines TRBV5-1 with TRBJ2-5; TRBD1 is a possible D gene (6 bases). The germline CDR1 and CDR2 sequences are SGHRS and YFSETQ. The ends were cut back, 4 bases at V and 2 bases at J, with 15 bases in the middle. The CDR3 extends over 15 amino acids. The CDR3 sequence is CASSPQGQIQETQYF. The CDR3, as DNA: TGCGCCAGCAGCCCCCAAGGACAGATACAAGAGACCCAGTACTTC. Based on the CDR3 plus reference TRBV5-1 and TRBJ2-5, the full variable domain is KAGVTQTPRYLIKTRGQQVTLSCSPISGHRSVSWYQQTPGQGLQFLFEYFSETQRNKGNFPGRFSGRQFSNSRSEMNVSTLELGDSALYLCASSPQGQIQETQYFGPGTRLLVL.

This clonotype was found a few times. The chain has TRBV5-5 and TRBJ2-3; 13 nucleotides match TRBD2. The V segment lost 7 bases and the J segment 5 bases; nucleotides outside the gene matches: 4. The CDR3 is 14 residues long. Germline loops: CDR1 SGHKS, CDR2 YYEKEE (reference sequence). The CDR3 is CASELAGGVDTQYF. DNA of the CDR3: TGTGCCAGCGAACTAGCGGGAGGGGTAGATACGCAGTATTTT. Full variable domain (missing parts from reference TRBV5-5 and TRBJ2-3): DAGVTQSPTHLIKTRGQQVTLRCSPISGHKSVSWYQQVLGQGPQFIFQYYEKEERGRGNFPDRFSARQFPNYSSELNVNALLLGDSALYLCASELAGGVDTQYFGPGTRLTVL.